Listed here are 2 T cell receptor beta chains from one sample, sequenced in a study of blood T cell repertoires in COVID-19. Profiled with immunoSEQ multiplex PCR; TCRdb holds only in-frame clones, not every one. The sample yields more than 200,000 clones, about four fifths seen once. The sample taken for sequencing was peripheral blood. These receptors were taken from a woman in her forties with active or convalescent COVID-19.

This sequence joins TRBV7-3 and TRBJ2-3; the match to TRBD2 covers 7 bases. J gave up 1 base and V 1 base, and 5 bases lay outside the gene matches. CDR3 length: 16 residues. Germline CDR1 reads SGHTA; CDR2 reads FQGTGA. CDR3 in amino acids: CASSLSRGGGTDTQYF. CDR3 sequence (DNA): TGTGCCAGCAGCTTAAGTCGGGGAGGGGGCACAGATACGCAGTATTTT.

The chain uses TRBV5-1 and TRBJ2-3; D remains unclear. The V gene's germline CDR1 is SGHRS and CDR2 YFSETQ. V was trimmed by 4 bases and J by 1 base, leaving 7 bases between them. The CDR3 is 13 residues long. In DNA, the CDR3 is TGCGCCAGCAGCACCGGTGGCACAGATACGCAGTATTTT. Encoded protein: CASSTGGTDTQYF.